Presented here are 27 T cell receptor beta chains from one specimen sequenced in a study of identical twins. In TCRdb, the 5' RACE reads were re-called with MiXCR into one record per CDR3 protein. The sample shows 200,000 to 250,000 distinct CDR3 sequences, about 7% of them seen only once. These data also featured in a second study, about yellow fever vaccine responses in identical twins.

Sequenced input: memory (CD45RO+) T cells sorted from blood. The origin of the receptors is a woman younger than 35 in good health.

This clonotype was observed a handful of times. V gene TRBV11-3 combines with J gene TRBJ2-3; 7 nucleotides agree with TRBD2. The CDR3 has 17 amino acids. Per germline, CDR1 SGHNT and CDR2 YENEEA. V shed 1 base, J shed 1 base, and the junction held 8 bases outside the gene matches. The CDR3 region is CASSLGTWAGGTDTQYF. Written as DNA, the CDR3 is TGTGCCAGCAGCTTAGGGACTTGGGCGGGAGGCACAGATACGCAGTATTTT.

This clonotype has ten or more counts. V and J are TRBV10-3 and TRBJ2-1, with D perhaps matching TRBD2 (5 bases). Trimming left V 2 bases short and J 6 bases short, with 14 bases between. The CDR3 runs to 15 residues. Germline V gene data show CDR1 as ENHRY and CDR2 as SYGVKD. CDR3 nucleotide sequence: TGTGCCATCAGTGAGAATTCGGTTGGGAGCAATGAGCAGTTCTTC. Its translation is CAISENSVGSNEQFF.

This clonotype was picked up a small number of times. The chain uses TRBV5-6 and TRBJ2-3, with 9 bases identical to TRBD1. CDR1 and CDR2 (germline): SGHDT, YYEEEE. The CDR3 has 16 amino acids. The V segment lost 0 bases and the J segment 4 bases; nucleotides outside the gene matches: 6. The CDR3 is CASSLGRTGVADTQYF. The CDR3 nucleotides are TGTGCCAGCAGCTTGGGTCGGACAGGGGTGGCAGATACGCAGTATTTT.

The gene calls are TRBV5-6 and TRBJ2-7; D remains ambiguous. The CDR3 runs to 15 residues. CDR1 and CDR2 from the germline V gene are SGHDT and YYEEEE. Trimming cost V 3 bases and J 6 bases, with 19 bases left between them. CDR3 sequence: CASSSFTRALSEQYF. The CDR3 DNA sequence: TGTGCCAGCAGCTCCTTTACCCGCGCCTTATCCGAGCAGTACTTC.

This clonotype showed up just a few times. This rearrangement joins TRBV5-1 to TRBJ2-3, with TRBD2 identical over 9 bases. This CDR3 contains 16 residues. The germline V gene has CDR1 SGHRS and CDR2 YFSETQ. Unmatched junction bases numbered 4, after V lost 0 bases and J lost 2 bases. CDR3 coding DNA: TGCGCCAGCAGCTTGGGACTAGCGGCCGACACAGATACGCAGTATTTT. It encodes CASSLGLAADTDTQYF.

Ten or more counts support this clonotype. This chain connects TRBV10-3 to TRBJ2-7; the D gene is possibly TRBD2 (5 bases). The CDR3 sequence is 12 residues long. Germline CDR1 and CDR2: ENHRY and SYGVKD. V was shortened by 4 bases and J by 5 bases, with 9 bases between the two germline ends. As DNA, the CDR3 is TGTGCCATCAGTGTAGCCGGGGACGAGCAGTACGTC. This translates into CAISVAGDEQYV.

V and J are TRBV7-8 and TRBJ2-7; 8 bases are shared with TRBD1. V shed 1 base and J 2 bases; nucleotides not matched to a gene: 4. The CDR3 has 15 amino acids. Germline CDR1 is SGHVS and CDR2 is FQNEAQ. The CDR3 DNA sequence: TGTGCCAGCAGCTTAGGACAGGGGAGGACCTACGAGCAGTACGTC. It is translated as CASSLGQGRTYEQYV.

V gene TRBV18 combines with J gene TRBJ1-2; 7 bases align to TRBD1. The V and J ends lost 4 bases and 10 bases, in that order; junction bases with no gene match: 3. Germline V gene sequence: CDR1 KGHSH, CDR2 LQKENI. The CDR3 contains 11 residues. For the CDR3, the DNA is TGTGCCAGCTCACGGGACAGAAACTACACCTTC. Encoded protein: CASSRDRNYTF. The full variable domain, rest sourced from reference TRBV18 and TRBJ1-2, is NAGVMQNPRHLVRRRGQEARLRCSPMKGHSHVYWYRQLPEEGLKFMVYLQKENIIDESGMPKERFSAEFPKEGPSILRIQQVVRGDSAAYFCASSRDRNYTFGSGTRLTVV.

Many counts were recorded for this clonotype. This chain uses TRBV5-5 with TRBJ2-3; D possibly uses TRBD1 or TRBD2 (5 bases each). The CDR3 contains 15 residues. Germline V gives CDR1 SGHKS, CDR2 YYEKEE (reference sequence). V shed 6 bases and J shed 2 bases, with 16 bases lying between them. This chain's CDR3 is CASNYPGRTTDTQYF. In nucleotides, the CDR3 is TGTGCCAGCAACTACCCGGGACGGACCACAGATACGCAGTATTTT. Complete variable domain (other parts from reference TRBV5-5 and TRBJ2-3): DAGVTQSPTHLIKTRGQQVTLRCSPISGHKSVSWYQQVLGQGPQFIFQYYEKEERGRGNFPDRFSARQFPNYSSELNVNALLLGDSALYLCASNYPGRTTDTQYFGPGTRLTVL.

This clonotype was found a few times. The CDR3 nucleotides read TGTGCCAGCAGCCAATCAAGAGGGTCCCACGAGACCCAGTACTTC. It yields the protein CASSQSRGSHETQYF. The chain employs TRBV16 and TRBJ2-5, with D possibly being TRBD2 (5 bases). CDR3 length: 15 amino acids. Per the germline V gene, CDR1 is KGHSY and CDR2 is FQNENV. Trimming stripped 0 bases from V and 5 bases from J, with 13 bases between.

This CDR3 is CASTEGGQGADTQYF. The CDR3 DNA reads as TGTGCCAGCACCGAAGGGGGACAGGGGGCTGATACGCAGTATTTT. The V call is TRBV6-1, the J call TRBJ2-3, with 12 positions matching TRBD1. Germline V CDR1 and CDR2: MNHNS, SASEGT. The CDR3 is 15 residues long. Losses at the gene ends were 7 bases for V and 6 bases for J; bases not matched to a gene: 8.

V usage is TRBV3-1 and J usage is TRBJ2-7; 11 nucleotides align to TRBD1. Germline trimming cut 4 bases from V and 5 bases from J; bases unmatched to any gene: 4. The CDR3 spans 14 residues. Germline V gene data show CDR1 as LGHDT and CDR2 as YNNKEL (reference sequence). CDR3 residues: CASSPGTGGHEQYF. Here the CDR3 DNA reads TGTGCCAGCAGCCCCGGGACAGGGGGACACGAGCAGTACTTC.

CDR3 region: CATSDAKGGPPEKLFF. In DNA, the CDR3 is TGTGCCACCAGTGATGCTAAAGGGGGACCTCCTGAAAAACTGTTTTTT. The chain uses TRBV24-1 and TRBJ1-4, with a weak D call TRBD1 (6 bases). The CDR3 contains 16 residues. CDR1 KGHDR and CDR2 SFDVKD come from the germline V gene. V lost 3 bases and J 7 bases, leaving 17 bases between the germline ends.

The CDR3 DNA reads as TGTGCCAGCAGCCAAGGACTAGCGGGGGGCTCGGGGACAGATACGCAGTATTTT. Protein product: CASSQGLAGGSGTDTQYF. The rearrangement joins TRBV3-1 to TRBJ2-3, with 13 bases lining up with TRBD2. Germline CDR1 LGHDT, CDR2 YNNKEL (reference sequence). This CDR3 region has 18 residues. Trimming cost V 1 base and J 3 bases; bases outside gene matches: 7.

This clonotype was recorded a few times. This sequence joins TRBV20-1 and TRBJ2-7; the match to TRBD1 covers 8 bases. Germline trimming cut 4 bases from V and 3 bases from J; bases unmatched to any gene: 5. Per germline, CDR1 DFQATT and CDR2 SNEGSKA (reference sequence). The CDR3 is 13 residues long. Written as DNA, the CDR3 is TGCAGTGCTAATACAGGGGGGAGCTACGAGCAGTACTTC. As protein: CSANTGGSYEQYF.

The chain employs TRBV7-2 and TRBJ1-6, with D perhaps TRBD1 (5 bases). The V and J ends lost 5 bases and 13 bases respectively, with 12 bases between them. The length of the CDR3 is 12 residues. Germline loops: CDR1 SGHTA, CDR2 FQGNSA. CDR3 bases: TGTGCCAGCAGCGAGAGGACACCGCCCCTCCACTTT. It codes for CASSERTPPLHF.

This sequence joins TRBV2 and TRBJ1-1, with D perhaps TRBD1 (6 bases). This CDR3 region has 14 residues. Germline V lookup: CDR1 SNHLY, CDR2 FYNNEI. Trimming took 4 bases from V and 1 from J, leaving 10 bases between them. The CDR3 DNA reads as TGTGCCAGCAGTGGGGACATTTCGAACACTGAAGCTTTCTTT. Translated: CASSGDISNTEAFF.

The gene calls are TRBV20-1 and TRBJ2-7, with D hard to call. The CDR3 spans 13 residues. Trimming took 2 bases from V and 2 from J, leaving 10 bases between them. Per the germline V gene, CDR1 is DFQATT and CDR2 is SNEGSKA (reference sequence). The CDR3 sequence is CSARPGQTYEQYF. CDR3 bases: TGCAGTGCTAGACCCGGTCAGACCTACGAGCAGTACTTC.

Only a few counts were recorded for this clonotype. The V gene is TRBV5-1, the J gene TRBJ2-6; D could derive from TRBD1 or TRBD2 (6 bases each). Germline V gene lookup returns CDR1 SGHRS and CDR2 YFSETQ. Trimming took 0 bases from V and 3 from J, leaving 13 bases between them. The CDR3 consists of 17 residues. Here the CDR3 reads CASSLVSGAHGANVLTF. CDR3 coding DNA: TGCGCCAGCAGCTTGGTTTCGGGGGCGCATGGGGCCAACGTCCTGACTTTC.

This clonotype occurred a few times. The CDR3 nucleotides read TGCGCCAGCACCCCGGTCGGAGACTTCTACAATGAGCAGTTCTTC. Protein: CASTPVGDFYNEQFF. V gene TRBV10-2 combines with J gene TRBJ2-1; D unresolved. The V end lost 7 bases, the J end lost 3 bases, and 16 bases lay between the germline ends. Germline V lookup: CDR1 WSHSY, CDR2 SAAADI. The CDR3 consists of 15 residues.

The table lists this clonotype with many counts. V and J are TRBV7-8 and TRBJ1-1, with D perhaps TRBD1 (5 bases). Germline V lookup: CDR1 SGHVS, CDR2 FQNEAQ. The V end was cut by 5 bases, the J end by 3 bases, with 19 bases between. The CDR3 is 16 residues long. The CDR3 DNA sequence: TGTGCCAGCAGCCCAGGAAATCCGGGGCAGGACACTGAAGCTTTCTTT. Translated, it gives CASSPGNPGQDTEAFF.

This clonotype has ten or more counts. V is TRBV20-1 and J is TRBJ1-1; 7 bases map to TRBD1. Per germline, CDR1 DFQATT and CDR2 SNEGSKA (reference sequence). The CDR3 sequence is 14 residues long. The V gene end was trimmed by 2 bases and the J gene end by 1 base; junction bases not matched to a gene: 4. CDR3 sequence: CSARSQGWNTEAFF. The CDR3 DNA is TGCAGTGCTAGATCACAGGGGTGGAACACTGAAGCTTTCTTT.

This clonotype has just a few counts. The chain couples TRBV7-6 to TRBJ1-6; D is unresolved. Looked up from germline, CDR1 is SGHVS and CDR2 is FNYEAQ. This CDR3 has 13 amino acids. V was clipped by 2 bases and J by 10 bases, with 9 bases between them. The CDR3 region is CASSLKRGSPLHF. DNA for the CDR3: TGTGCCAGCAGCTTAAAGAGAGGCTCACCCCTCCACTTT.

This clonotype was detected a few times. The rearrangement uses TRBV9 and TRBJ2-1, with TRBD2 as a possible D gene (5 bases). CDR1 is SGDLS, CDR2 YYNGEE, per germline. The CDR3 runs 15 residues. The germline V and J ends were trimmed by 4 bases and 9 bases, with 20 bases remaining between them. The CDR3 spells CASSPPSGLWGEQFF. CDR3 DNA: TGTGCCAGCAGCCCCCCCAGCGGCCTATGGGGTGAGCAGTTCTTC.

This clonotype was observed a handful of times. The V gene is TRBV5-6, the J gene TRBJ1-4; tentatively, D is TRBD1 (5 bases). V lost 3 bases, J lost 7 bases, and 10 bases lay in between. Per the germline V gene, CDR1 is SGHDT and CDR2 is YYEEEE. The CDR3 is 13 residues long. Here the CDR3 reads CASSSGHAEKLFF. As DNA, the CDR3 is TGTGCCAGCAGCTCAGGACACGCTGAAAAACTGTTTTTT.

This clonotype was seen ten or more times. The chain has TRBV20-1 and TRBJ2-4, with D possibly matching TRBD2 (6 bases). The CDR3 extends over 16 amino acids. V was pared by 0 bases and J by 0 bases, with 12 bases between. In germline, CDR1 is DFQATT, CDR2 SNEGSKA (reference sequence). CDR3 sequence: CSARDLMGLAKNIQYF. The CDR3 nucleotides read TGCAGTGCTAGAGATCTAATGGGACTAGCCAAAAACATTCAGTACTTC.

The chain joins TRBV5-1 to TRBJ2-1; 8 bases are shared with TRBD2. The CDR3 spans 16 residues. Trimming removed 3 bases from V and 0 bases from J; junction bases left unmatched: 5. In germline, CDR1 is SGHRS, CDR2 YFSETQ. This CDR3 is CASSWEAGVSYNEQFF. Written as DNA, the CDR3 is TGCGCCAGCAGCTGGGAAGCGGGAGTCTCCTACAATGAGCAGTTCTTC.